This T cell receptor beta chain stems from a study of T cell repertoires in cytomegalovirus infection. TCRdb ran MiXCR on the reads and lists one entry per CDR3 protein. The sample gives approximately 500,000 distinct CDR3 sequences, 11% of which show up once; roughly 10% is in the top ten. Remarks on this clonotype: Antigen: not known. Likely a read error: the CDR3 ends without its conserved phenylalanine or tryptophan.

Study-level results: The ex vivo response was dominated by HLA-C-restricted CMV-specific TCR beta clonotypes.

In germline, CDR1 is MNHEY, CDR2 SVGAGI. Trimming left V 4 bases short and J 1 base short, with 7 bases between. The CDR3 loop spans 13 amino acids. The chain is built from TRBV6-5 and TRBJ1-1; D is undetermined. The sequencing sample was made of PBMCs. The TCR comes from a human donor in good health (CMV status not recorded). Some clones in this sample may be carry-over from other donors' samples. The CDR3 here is CASSSGRNTEAFL. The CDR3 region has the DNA TGTGCCAGCAGTTCGGGGAGGAACACTGAAGCTTTCCTT.